The clone carrying this T cell receptor beta chain was counted at least ten times. These data are taken from a study of tumor-infiltrating lymphocytes in oesophageal squamous cell carcinoma. Per the germline V gene, CDR1 is SGDLS and CDR2 is YYNGEE. With 0 bases removed from V and 5 bases from J, the gap between germline ends came to 24 bases. The length of the CDR3 is 19 residues. MiXCR was run by TCRdb on the PCR reads, yielding one entry per CDR3 protein. This sample has some 10,000 distinct CDR3 sequences, with 50% to 65% found just once. The chain joins TRBV9 to TRBJ2-1, with TRBD1 as a possible D gene (8 bases). Sequenced input: esophageal tumor tissue. The sequence derives from a male donor with esophageal squamous cell carcinoma. The DNA of the CDR3 is TGTGCCAGCAGCGTAGGGGACAGGTACGGACTAGTAGTGGACAATGAGCAGTTCTTC. Translated, it gives CASSVGDRYGLVVDNEQFF. Full variable domain (remainder filled in from reference TRBV9 and TRBJ2-1): DSGVTQTPKHLITATGQRVTLRCSPRSGDLSVYWYQQSLDQGLQFLIQYYNGEERAKGNILERFSAQQFPDLHSELNLSSLELGDSALYFCASSVGDRYGLVVDNEQFFGPGTRLTVL.